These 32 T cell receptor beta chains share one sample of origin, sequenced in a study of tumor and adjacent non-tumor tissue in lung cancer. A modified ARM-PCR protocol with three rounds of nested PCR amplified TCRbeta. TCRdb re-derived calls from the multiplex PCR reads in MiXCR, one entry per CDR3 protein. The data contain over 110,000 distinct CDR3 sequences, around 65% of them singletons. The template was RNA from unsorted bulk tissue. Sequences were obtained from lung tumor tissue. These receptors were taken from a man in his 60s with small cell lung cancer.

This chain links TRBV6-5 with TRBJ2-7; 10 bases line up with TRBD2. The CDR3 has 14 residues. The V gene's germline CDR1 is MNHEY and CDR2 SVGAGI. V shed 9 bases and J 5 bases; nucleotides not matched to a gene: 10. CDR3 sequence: CARSSGTSEHEQYF. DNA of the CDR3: TGTGCCAGGAGCTCTGGGACTAGCGAGCACGAGCAGTACTTC.

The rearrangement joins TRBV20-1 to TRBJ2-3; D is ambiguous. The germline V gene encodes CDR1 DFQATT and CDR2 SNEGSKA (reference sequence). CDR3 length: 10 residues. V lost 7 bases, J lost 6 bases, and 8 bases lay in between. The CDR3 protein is CSVGDDTQYF. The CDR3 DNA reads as TGCAGTGTTGGGGATGATACGCAGTATTTT.

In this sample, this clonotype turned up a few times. The CDR3 coding sequence is TGCAGTGCTCAGGAGGCGGGACCGACAGATACGCAGTATTTT. Its protein product is CSAQEAGPTDTQYF. This chain uses TRBV20-1 with TRBJ2-3; tentatively, D is TRBD2 (6 bases). The CDR3 loop spans 14 amino acids. V was cut by 5 bases and J by 3 bases, with 15 bases left in between. CDR1 and CDR2 from the germline V gene are DFQATT and SNEGSKA (reference sequence).

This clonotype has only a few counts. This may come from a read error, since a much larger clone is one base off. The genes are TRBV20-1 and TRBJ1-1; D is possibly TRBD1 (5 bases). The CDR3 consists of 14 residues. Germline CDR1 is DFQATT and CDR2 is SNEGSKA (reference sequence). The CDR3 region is CRARDQGWNTEAFF. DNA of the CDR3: TGCAGAGCTAGAGATCAGGGCTGGAACACTGAAGCTTTCTTT.

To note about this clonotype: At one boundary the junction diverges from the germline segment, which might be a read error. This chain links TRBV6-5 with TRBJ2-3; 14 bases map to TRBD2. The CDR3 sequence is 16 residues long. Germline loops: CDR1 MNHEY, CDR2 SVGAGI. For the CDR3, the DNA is TGTGCTAGCAGCTACGGGACTAGCGGGAGTATGGATACGCAGTATTTT. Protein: CASSYGTSGSMDTQYF.

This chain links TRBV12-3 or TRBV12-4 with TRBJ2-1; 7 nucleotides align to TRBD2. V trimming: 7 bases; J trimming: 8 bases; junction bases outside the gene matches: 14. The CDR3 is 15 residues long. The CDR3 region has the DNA TGTGCCAGCACTAAGCATGGGGGGGTGGTCGATGAGCAGTTCTTC. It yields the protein CASTKHGGVVDEQFF.

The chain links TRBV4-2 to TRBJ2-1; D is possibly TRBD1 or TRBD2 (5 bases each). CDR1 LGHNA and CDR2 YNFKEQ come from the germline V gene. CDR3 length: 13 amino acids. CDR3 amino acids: CVSSLGGINEQFF. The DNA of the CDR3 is TGTGTCAGTAGCCTTGGGGGTATCAATGAGCAGTTCTTC.

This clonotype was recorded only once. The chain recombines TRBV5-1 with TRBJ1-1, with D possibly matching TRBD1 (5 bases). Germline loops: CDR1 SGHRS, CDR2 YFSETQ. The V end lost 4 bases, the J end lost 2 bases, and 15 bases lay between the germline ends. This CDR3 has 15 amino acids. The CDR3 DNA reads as TGCGCCAGCAGCCGCGAGGGGCGGATTAACACTGAAGCTTTCTTT. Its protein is CASSREGRINTEAFF.

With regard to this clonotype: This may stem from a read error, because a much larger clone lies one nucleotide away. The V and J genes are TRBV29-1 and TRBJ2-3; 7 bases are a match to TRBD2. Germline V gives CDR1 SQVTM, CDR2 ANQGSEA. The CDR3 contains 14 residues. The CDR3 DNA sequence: TGCAGCGGATCCCCTAGCGGTAACGCGAATACGCTGTATTTT. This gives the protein CSGSPSGNANTLYF.

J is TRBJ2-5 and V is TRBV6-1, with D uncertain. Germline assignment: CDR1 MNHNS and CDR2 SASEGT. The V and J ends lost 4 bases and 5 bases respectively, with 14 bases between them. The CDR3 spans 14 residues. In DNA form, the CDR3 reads TGTGCCAGCAGTGTAAGTCCTTTCGAGGAGACCCAGTACTTC. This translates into CASSVSPFEETQYF.

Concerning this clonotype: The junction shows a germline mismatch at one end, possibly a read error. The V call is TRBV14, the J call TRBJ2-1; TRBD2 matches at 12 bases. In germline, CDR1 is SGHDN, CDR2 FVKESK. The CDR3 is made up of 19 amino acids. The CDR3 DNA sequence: TGTGCCAGCAGCCAAGATTATATCACTAGCGGGAGGAAGGGCAATGGGCAGTTCTTC. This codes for CASSQDYITSGRKGNGQFF.

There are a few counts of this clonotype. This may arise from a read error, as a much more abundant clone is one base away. The CDR3 bases are TGTGCCAGCTGCCCAGGGGTTGGCTCTGGAAACACCATATATTTT. It specifies CASCPGVGSGNTIYF. The rearrangement links TRBV7-9 to TRBJ1-3; maybe TRBD1 (6 bases). CDR1 and CDR2 from the germline V gene are SEHNR and FQNEAQ (reference sequence). Trimming took 8 bases from V and 0 from J, leaving 14 bases between them. The CDR3 is made up of 15 amino acids.

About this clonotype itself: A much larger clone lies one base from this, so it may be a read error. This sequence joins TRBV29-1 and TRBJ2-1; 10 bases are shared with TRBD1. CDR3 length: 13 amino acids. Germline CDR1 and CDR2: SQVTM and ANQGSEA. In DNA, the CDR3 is TGCAGCGTTGCGGGGACAGGGGACAATGAGCAGTCCTTC. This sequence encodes CSVAGTGDNEQSF.

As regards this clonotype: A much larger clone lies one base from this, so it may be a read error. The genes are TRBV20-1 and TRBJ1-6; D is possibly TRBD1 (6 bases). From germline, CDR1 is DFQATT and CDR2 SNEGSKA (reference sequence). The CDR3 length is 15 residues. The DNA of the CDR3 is TGCAGTTCTAGAGGGGAGGGGGAAGGTGATTCACCCCTCCACTTT. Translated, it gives CSSRGEGEGDSPLHF.

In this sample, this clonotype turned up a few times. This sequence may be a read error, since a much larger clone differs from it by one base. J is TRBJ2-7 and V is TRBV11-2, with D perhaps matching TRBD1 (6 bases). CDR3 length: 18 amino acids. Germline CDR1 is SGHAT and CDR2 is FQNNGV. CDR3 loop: CVSSLDMAVGAVSYEQYF. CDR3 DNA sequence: TGTGTCAGCAGCTTAGATATGGCGGTGGGGGCGGTCTCCTACGAGCAGTACTTC. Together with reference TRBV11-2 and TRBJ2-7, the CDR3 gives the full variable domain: EAGVAQSPRYKIIEKRQSVAFWCNPISGHATLYWYQQILGQGPKLLIQFQNNGVVDDSQLPKDRFSAERLKGVDSTLKIQPAKLEDSAVYLCVSSLDMAVGAVSYEQYFGPGTRLTVT.

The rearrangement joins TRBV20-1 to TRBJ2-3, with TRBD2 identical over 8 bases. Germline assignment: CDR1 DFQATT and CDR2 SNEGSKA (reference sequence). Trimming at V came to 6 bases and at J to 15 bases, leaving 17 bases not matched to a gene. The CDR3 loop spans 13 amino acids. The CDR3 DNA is TGCAGTGCCAATGGGCTAGCGGGTAGAATTAGTTATTTT. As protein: CSANGLAGRISYF.

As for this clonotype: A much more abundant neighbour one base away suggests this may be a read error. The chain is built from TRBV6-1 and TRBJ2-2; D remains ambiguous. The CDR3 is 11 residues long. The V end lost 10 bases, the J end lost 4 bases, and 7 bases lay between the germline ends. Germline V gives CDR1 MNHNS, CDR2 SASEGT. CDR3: CAIYSTGELFF. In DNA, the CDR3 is TGTGCCATCTACAGCACCGGGGAGCTGTTTTTT.

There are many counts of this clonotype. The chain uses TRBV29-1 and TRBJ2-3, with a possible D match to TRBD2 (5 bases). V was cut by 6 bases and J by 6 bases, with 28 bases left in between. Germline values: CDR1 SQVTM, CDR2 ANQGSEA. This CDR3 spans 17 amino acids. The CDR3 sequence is CSVSEKAQASSWDTQYF. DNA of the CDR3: TGCAGCGTATCAGAAAAAGCTCAGGCGTCTAGCTGGGATACGCAGTATTTT.

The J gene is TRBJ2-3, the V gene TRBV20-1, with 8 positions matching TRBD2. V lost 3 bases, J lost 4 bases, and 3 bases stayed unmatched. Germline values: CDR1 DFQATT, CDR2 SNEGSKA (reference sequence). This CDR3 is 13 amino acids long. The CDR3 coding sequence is TGCAGTGCTAGCGGGAGGGCCGCAGATACGCAGTATTTT. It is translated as CSASGRAADTQYF.

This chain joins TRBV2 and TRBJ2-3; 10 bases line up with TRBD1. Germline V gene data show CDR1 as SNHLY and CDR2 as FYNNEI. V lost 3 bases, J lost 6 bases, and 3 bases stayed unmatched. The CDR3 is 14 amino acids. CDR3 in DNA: TGTGCCAGCAGTGATAGGGACAGGGGCGATACGCAGTATTTT. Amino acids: CASSDRDRGDTQYF. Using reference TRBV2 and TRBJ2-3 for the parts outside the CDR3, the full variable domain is EPEVTQTPSHQVTQMGQEVILRCVPISNHLYFYWYRQILGQKVEFLVSFYNNEISEKSEIFDDQFSVERPDGSNFTLKIRSTKLEDSAMYFCASSDRDRGDTQYFGPGTRLTVL.

The CDR3 spells CASSPRRGSSIGELFF. In nucleotides, the CDR3 is TGTGCCAGTAGCCCCCGTAGGGGGAGTAGTATCGGGGAGCTGTTTTTT. This chain uses TRBV11-3 with TRBJ2-2; D might be TRBD1 (6 bases). Per the germline V gene, CDR1 is SGHNT and CDR2 is YENEEA. This CDR3 contains 16 residues. Trimming left V 9 bases short and J 7 bases short, with 24 bases between. Looking up the rest from reference TRBV11-3 and TRBJ2-2 gives the full variable domain: EAGVVQSPRYKIIEKKQPVAFWCNPISGHNTLYWYLQNLGQGPELLIRYENEEAVDDSQLPKDRFSAERLKGVDSTLKIQPAELGDSAVYLCASSPRRGSSIGELFFGEGSRLTVL.

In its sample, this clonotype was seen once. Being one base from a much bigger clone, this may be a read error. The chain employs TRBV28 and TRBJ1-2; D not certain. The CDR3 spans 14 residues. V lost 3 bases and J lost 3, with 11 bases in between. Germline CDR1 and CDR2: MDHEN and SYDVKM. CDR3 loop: CASSFLQHDYGYTF. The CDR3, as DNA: TGTGCCAGCAGTTTCCTCCAGCATGACTATGGCTACACCTTC.

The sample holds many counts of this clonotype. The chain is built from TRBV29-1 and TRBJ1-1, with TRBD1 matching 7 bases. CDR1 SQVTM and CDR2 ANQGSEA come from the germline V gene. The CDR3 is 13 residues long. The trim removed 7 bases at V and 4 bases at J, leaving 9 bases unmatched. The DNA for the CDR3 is TGCAGCGGATACAGGGGACGGGGCACTGAAGCTTTCTTT. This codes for CSGYRGRGTEAFF. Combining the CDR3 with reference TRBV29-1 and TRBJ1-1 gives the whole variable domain SAVISQKPSRDICQRGTSLTIQCQVDSQVTMMFWYRQQPGQSLTLIATANQGSEATYESGFVIDKFPISRPNLTFSTLTVSNMSPEDSSIYLCSGYRGRGTEAFFGQGTRLTVV.

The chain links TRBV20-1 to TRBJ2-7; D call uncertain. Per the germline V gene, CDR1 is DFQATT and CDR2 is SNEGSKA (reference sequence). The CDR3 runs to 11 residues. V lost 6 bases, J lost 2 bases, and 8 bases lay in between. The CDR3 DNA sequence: TGCAGTGCCACGATAGCCTACGAGCAGTACTTC. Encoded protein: CSATIAYEQYF.

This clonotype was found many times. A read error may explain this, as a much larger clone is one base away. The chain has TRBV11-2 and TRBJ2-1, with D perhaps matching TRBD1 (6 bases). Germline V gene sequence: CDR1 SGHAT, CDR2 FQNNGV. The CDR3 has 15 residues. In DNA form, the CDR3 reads TGTGCCAGCAGCTTAGGGACAGAAGGGTACAATGAGCAGTCCTTC. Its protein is CASSLGTEGYNEQSF.

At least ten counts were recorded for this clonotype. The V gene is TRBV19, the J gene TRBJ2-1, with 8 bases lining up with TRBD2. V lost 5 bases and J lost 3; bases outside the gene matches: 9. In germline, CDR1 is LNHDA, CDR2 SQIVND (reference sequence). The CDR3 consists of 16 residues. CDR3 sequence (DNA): TGTGCCAGTAGTGACCCTGAGACTAGCGTCTACAATGAGCAGTTCTTC. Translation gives CASSDPETSVYNEQFF.

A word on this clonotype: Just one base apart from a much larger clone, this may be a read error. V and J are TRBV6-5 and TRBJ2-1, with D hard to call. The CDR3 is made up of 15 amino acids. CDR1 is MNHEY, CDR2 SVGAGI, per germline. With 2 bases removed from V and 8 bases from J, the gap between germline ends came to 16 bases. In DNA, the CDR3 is TGTGCCAGCAGTTACCTACCGCCAGTATACGATGAGCAGTTCTTC. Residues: CASSYLPPVYDEQFF.

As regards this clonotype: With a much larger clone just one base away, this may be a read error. The CDR3 sequence is CASRRISGRKNEQFF. CDR3 nucleotide sequence: TGTGCCAGCAGGAGAATTAGCGGGAGGAAAAATGAGCAGTTCTTC. The V and J genes are TRBV6-5 and TRBJ2-1; 10 bases are a match to TRBD2. Per the germline V gene, CDR1 is MNHEY and CDR2 is SVGAGI. CDR3 size: 15 residues. The junction had 9 bases not matched to a gene; V was cut back by 6 bases and J by 7 bases.

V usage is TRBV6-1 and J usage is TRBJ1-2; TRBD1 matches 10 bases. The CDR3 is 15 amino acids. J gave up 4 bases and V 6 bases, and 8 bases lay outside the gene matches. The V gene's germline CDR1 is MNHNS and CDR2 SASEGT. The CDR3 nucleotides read TGTGCCAGCAGACGAAGGACAGGGGGGGCCTATGGCTACACCTTC. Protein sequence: CASRRRTGGAYGYTF.

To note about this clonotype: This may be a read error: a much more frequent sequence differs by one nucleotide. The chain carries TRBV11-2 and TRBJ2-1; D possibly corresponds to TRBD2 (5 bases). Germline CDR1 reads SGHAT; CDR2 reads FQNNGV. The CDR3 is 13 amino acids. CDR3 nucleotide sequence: TGTGCCACCAGCATCGGACTCACCAATGAGCAGTTCTTC. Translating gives CATSIGLTNEQFF.

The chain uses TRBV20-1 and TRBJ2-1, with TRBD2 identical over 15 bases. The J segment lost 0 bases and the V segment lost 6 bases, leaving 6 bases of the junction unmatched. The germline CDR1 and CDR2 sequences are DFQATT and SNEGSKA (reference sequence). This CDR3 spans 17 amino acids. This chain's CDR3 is CSAGLAGGKSSYNEQFF. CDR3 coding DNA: TGCAGTGCCGGACTAGCGGGGGGGAAGAGCTCCTACAATGAGCAGTTCTTC.

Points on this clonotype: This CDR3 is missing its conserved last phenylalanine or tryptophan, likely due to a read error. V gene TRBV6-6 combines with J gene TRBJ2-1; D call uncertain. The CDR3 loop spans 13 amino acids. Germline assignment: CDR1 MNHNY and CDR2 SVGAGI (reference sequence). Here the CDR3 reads CARSYIPAKGQFL. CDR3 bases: TGTGCCAGGAGTTACATCCCTGCTAAGGGGCAGTTCCTC.